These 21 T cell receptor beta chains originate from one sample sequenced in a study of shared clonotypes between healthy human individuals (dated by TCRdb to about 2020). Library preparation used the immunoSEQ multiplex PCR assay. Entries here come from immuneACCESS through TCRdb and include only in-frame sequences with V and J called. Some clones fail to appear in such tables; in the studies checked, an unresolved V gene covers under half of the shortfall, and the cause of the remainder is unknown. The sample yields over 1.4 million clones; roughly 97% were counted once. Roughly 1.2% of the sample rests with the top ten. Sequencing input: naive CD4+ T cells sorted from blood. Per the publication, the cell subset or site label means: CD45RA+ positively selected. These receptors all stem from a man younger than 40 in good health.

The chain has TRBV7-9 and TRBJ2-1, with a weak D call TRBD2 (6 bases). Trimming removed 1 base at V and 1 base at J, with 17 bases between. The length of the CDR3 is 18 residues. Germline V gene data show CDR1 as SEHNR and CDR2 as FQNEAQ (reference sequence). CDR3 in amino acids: CASSLGGEDALSYNEQFF. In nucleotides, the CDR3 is TGTGCCAGCAGCTTAGGGGGGGAGGACGCCCTATCCTACAATGAGCAGTTCTTC. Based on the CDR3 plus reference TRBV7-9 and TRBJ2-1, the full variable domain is DTGVSQNPRHKITKRGQNVTFRCDPISEHNRLYWYRQTLGQGPEFLTYFQNEAQLEKSRLLSDRFSAERPKGSFSTLEIQRTEQGDSAMYLCASSLGGEDALSYNEQFFGPGTRLTVL.

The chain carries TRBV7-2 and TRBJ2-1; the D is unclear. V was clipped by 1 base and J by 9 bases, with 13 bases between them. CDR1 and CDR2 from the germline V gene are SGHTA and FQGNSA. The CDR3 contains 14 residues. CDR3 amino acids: CASSLETFTSEQFF. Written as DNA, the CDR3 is TGTGCCAGCAGCTTAGAGACTTTCACGAGTGAGCAGTTCTTC.

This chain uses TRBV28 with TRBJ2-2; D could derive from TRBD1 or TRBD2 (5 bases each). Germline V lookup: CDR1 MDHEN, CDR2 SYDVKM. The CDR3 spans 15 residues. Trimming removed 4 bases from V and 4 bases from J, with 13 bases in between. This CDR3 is CASSSGTVLTGELFF. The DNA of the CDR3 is TGTGCCAGCAGTTCCGGGACCGTCCTCACCGGGGAGCTGTTTTTT. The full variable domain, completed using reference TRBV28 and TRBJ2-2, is DVKVTQSSRYLVKRTGEKVFLECVQDMDHENMFWYRQDPGLGLRLIYFSYDVKMKEKGDIPEGYSVSREKKERFSLILESASTNQTSMYLCASSSGTVLTGELFFGEGSRLTVL.

The CDR3 DNA is TGTGCCAGCAGTTTTTCGGACAGGGAAAAACTGTTTTTT. It specifies CASSFSDREKLFF. The chain couples TRBV28 to TRBJ1-4, with TRBD1 identical over 7 bases. The CDR3 consists of 13 residues. Germline CDR1 reads MDHEN; CDR2 reads SYDVKM. V gave up 3 bases and J gave up 8 bases; unmatched junction bases: 3.

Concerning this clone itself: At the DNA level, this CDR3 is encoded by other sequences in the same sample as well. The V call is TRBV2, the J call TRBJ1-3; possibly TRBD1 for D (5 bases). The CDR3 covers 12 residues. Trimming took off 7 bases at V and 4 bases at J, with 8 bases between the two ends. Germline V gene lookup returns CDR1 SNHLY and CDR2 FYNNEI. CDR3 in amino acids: CASIGAGNTIYF. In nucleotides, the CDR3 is TGTGCCAGCATTGGGGCCGGAAACACCATATATTTT.

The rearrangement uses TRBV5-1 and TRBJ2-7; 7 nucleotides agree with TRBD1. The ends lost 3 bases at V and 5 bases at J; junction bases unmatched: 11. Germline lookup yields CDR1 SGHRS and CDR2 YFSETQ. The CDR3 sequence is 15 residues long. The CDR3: CASSWTIGQEDEQYF. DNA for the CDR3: TGCGCCAGCAGCTGGACAATTGGACAGGAGGACGAGCAGTACTTC. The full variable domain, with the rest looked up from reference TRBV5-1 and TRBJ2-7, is KAGVTQTPRYLIKTRGQQVTLSCSPISGHRSVSWYQQTPGQGLQFLFEYFSETQRNKGNFPGRFSGRQFSNSRSEMNVSTLELGDSALYLCASSWTIGQEDEQYFGPGTRLTVT.

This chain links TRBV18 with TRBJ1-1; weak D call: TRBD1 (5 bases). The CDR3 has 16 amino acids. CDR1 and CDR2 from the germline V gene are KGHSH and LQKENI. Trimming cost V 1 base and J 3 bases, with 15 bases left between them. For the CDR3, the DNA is TGTGCCAGCTCACCACAAACTCGAGGGGTGTACACTGAAGCTTTCTTT. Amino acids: CASSPQTRGVYTEAFF. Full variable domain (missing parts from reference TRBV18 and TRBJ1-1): NAGVMQNPRHLVRRRGQEARLRCSPMKGHSHVYWYRQLPEEGLKFMVYLQKENIIDESGMPKERFSAEFPKEGPSILRIQQVVRGDSAAYFCASSPQTRGVYTEAFFGQGTRLTVV.

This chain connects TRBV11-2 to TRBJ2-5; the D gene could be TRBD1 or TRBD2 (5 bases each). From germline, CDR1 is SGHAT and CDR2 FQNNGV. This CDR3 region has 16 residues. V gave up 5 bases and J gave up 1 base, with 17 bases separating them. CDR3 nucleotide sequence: TGTGCCAGCAGCCCCCCTGGGATTGGGGGCCAAGAGACCCAGTACTTC. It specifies CASSPPGIGGQETQYF.

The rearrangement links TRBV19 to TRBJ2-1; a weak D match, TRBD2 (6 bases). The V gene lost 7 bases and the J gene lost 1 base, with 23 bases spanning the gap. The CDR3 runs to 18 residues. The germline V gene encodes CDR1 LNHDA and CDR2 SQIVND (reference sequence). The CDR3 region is CASTTYIRGAFSYNEQFF. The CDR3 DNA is TGTGCCAGTACCACCTATATTCGCGGGGCCTTTTCCTACAATGAGCAGTTCTTC.

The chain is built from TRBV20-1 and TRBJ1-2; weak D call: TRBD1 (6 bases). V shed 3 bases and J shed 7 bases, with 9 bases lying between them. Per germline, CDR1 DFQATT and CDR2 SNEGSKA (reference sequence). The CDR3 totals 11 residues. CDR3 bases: TGCAGTGCTAGCGAACAGGGTGGCTACACCTTC. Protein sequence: CSASEQGGYTF.

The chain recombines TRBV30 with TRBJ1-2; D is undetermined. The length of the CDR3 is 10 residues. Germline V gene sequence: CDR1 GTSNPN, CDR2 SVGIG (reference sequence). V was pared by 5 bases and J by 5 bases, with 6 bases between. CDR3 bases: TGTGCCTGGGGGGATTATGGCTACACCTTC. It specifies CAWGDYGYTF.

CDR3 bases: TGTGCCAGCAGTGAACAACATGGAGATACGCAGTATTTT. It is translated as CASSEQHGDTQYF. J is TRBJ2-3 and V is TRBV6-1; D gene unclear. CDR3 length: 13 amino acids. Germline V gene data show CDR1 as MNHNS and CDR2 as SASEGT. V shed 2 bases and J shed 5 bases, with 8 bases lying between them.

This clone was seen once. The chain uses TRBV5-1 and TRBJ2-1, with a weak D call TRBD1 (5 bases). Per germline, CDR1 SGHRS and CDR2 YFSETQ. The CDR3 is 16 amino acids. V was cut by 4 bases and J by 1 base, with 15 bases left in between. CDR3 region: CASSPGRADSYNEQFF. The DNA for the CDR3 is TGCGCCAGCAGCCCGGGCAGGGCCGATTCCTACAATGAGCAGTTCTTC.

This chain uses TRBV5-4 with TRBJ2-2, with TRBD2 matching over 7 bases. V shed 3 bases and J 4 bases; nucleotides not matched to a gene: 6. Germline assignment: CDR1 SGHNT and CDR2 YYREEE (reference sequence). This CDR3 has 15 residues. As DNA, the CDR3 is TGTGCCAGCAGCTCATTCAGGGAGGGCACCGGGGAGCTGTTTTTT. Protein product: CASSSFREGTGELFF. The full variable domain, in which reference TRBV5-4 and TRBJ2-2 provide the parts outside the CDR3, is ETGVTQSPTHLIKTRGQQVTLRCSSQSGHNTVSWYQQALGQGPQFIFQYYREEENGRGNFPPRFSGLQFPNYSSELNVNALELDDSALYLCASSSFREGTGELFFGEGSRLTVL.

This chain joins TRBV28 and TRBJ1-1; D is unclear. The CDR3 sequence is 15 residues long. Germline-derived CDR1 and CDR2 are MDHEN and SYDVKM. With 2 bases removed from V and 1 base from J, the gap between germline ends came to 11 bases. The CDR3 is CASSLVGNANTEAFF. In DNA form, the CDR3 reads TGTGCCAGCAGTTTAGTGGGCAACGCGAACACTGAAGCTTTCTTT.

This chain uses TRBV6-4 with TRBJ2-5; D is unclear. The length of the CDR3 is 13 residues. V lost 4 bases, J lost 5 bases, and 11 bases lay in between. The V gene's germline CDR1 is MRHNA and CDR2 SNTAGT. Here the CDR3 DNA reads TGTGCCAGCAGTGTGCGCATGGGGGAGACCCAGTACTTC. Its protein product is CASSVRMGETQYF.

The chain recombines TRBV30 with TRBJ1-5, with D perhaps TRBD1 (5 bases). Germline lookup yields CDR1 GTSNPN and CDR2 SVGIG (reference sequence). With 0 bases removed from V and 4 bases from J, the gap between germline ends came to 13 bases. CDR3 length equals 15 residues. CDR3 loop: CAWSVHGDPNQPQHF. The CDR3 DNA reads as TGTGCCTGGAGTGTACATGGGGACCCTAATCAGCCCCAGCATTTT.

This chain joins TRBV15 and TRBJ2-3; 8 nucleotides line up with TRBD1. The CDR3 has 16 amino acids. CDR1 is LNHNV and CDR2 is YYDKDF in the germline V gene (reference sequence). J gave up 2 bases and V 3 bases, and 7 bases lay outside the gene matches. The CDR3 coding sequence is TGTGCCACCAGCAGCGGACAGGGTTGGGACACAGATACGCAGTATTTT. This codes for CATSSGQGWDTDTQYF.

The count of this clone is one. CDR3 in DNA: TGTGCCAGCAGCTTACGTAGCGTGGCAGATACGCAGTATTTT. This codes for CASSLRSVADTQYF. The gene calls are TRBV11-2 and TRBJ2-3; TRBD2 might be the D (5 bases). The CDR3 contains 14 residues. V gave up 2 bases and J gave up 4 bases, with 10 bases separating them. Germline V gives CDR1 SGHAT, CDR2 FQNNGV.

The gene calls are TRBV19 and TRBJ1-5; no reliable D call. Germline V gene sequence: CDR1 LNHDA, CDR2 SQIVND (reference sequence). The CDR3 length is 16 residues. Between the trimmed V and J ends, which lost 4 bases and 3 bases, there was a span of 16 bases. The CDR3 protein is CASSTRNRGINQPQHF. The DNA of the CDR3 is TGTGCCAGTAGTACCCGGAACCGGGGTATCAATCAGCCCCAGCATTTT.

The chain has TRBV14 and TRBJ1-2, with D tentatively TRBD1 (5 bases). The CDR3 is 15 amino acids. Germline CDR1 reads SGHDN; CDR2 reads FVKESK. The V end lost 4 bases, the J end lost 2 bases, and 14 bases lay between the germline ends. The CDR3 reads CASSRLSQENYGYTF. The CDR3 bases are TGTGCCAGCAGCCGTCTTTCACAGGAAAACTATGGCTACACCTTC.